Below are 26 T cell receptor beta chains sequenced from a single sample in a study of CD8+CD57+ T cells in acquired aplastic anemia. Genomic DNA constituted the template upon which TCR beta VDJ and CDR3 profiling was performed. TCRdb reprocessed the reads via MiXCR and lists one record per CDR3 protein. The sample includes approximately 300,000 distinct CDR3 sequences, 45% to 65% of them seen just once. By flow cytometry, patients selected for sequencing had shown an expansion of CD8+CD57+ cells. The specimen sequenced was sorted CD4+, CD8+, or CD8+CD57+ T cells (not recorded which) from PBMCs. The origin of the receptors is a human donor with aplastic anemia.

There are many counts of this clonotype. V usage is TRBV7-7 and J usage is TRBJ2-5; no firm D call. This CDR3 contains 14 residues. V was clipped by 4 bases and J by 1 base, with 10 bases between them. Germline loops: CDR1 SSHAT, CDR2 FNYEAQ (reference sequence). The CDR3 protein is CASSSSGIQETQYF. The CDR3 nucleotides are TGTGCCAGCAGCTCCTCAGGAATCCAAGAGACCCAGTACTTC. Full variable domain (missing parts from reference TRBV7-7 and TRBJ2-5): GAGVSQSPRYKVTKRGQDVTLRCDPISSHATLYWYQQALGQGPEFLTYFNYEAQPDKSGLPSDRFSAERPEGSISTLTIQRTEQRDSAMYRCASSSSGIQETQYFGPGTRLLVL.

This clonotype was counted ten times or more. CDR3 amino acids: CASTFNGGPYNEQFF. CDR3 DNA sequence: TGTGCCAGCACATTTAATGGGGGCCCCTACAATGAGCAGTTCTTC. This chain uses TRBV5-8 with TRBJ2-1; a possible D gene is TRBD1 (6 bases). The CDR3 runs to 15 residues. Germline assignment: CDR1 SGHTS and CDR2 YDEGEE. The V end was cut by 6 bases, the J end by 2 bases, with 15 bases between.

The rearrangement uses TRBV19 and TRBJ2-3; 16 positions match TRBD2. From germline, CDR1 is LNHDA and CDR2 SQIVND (reference sequence). With V trimmed by 7 bases and J by 2 bases, 3 bases remained unmatched. This CDR3 is built from 16 residues. As DNA, the CDR3 is TGTGCCAGTAAGGGACTAGCGGGGGGGGCCACAGATACGCAGTATTTT. Residues: CASKGLAGGATDTQYF.

This chain joins TRBV6-2 or TRBV6-3 and TRBJ1-6; 7 nucleotides align to TRBD1. The CDR3 contains 14 residues. The ends lost 5 bases at V and 9 bases at J; junction bases unmatched: 7. CDR1 and CDR2 (germline): MNHEY, SVGEGT. DNA of the CDR3: TGTGCCAGCAGTCGCCGACAGGGAAGTTCACCCCTCCACTTT. Its translation: CASSRRQGSSPLHF.

The rearrangement uses TRBV7-8 and TRBJ1-1, with D tentatively TRBD1 (6 bases). The ends were cut back, 5 bases at V and 8 bases at J, with 18 bases in the middle. CDR3 length: 14 amino acids. The germline V gene has CDR1 SGHVS and CDR2 FQNEAQ. Written as DNA, the CDR3 is TGTGCCAGCAGCCTAGTGAGGGGGGCGGGAGAAGCTTTCTTT. It is translated as CASSLVRGAGEAFF.

V gene TRBV7-2 combines with J gene TRBJ2-3, with unresolved D. V dropped 4 bases and J dropped 1 base, with 6 bases sitting between them. Germline V gene data show CDR1 as SGHTA and CDR2 as FQGNSA. The CDR3 has 13 residues. This CDR3 reads CASSYLGTDTQYF. The CDR3 bases are TGTGCCAGCAGCTACCTGGGCACAGATACGCAGTATTTT. Complete variable domain (other parts from reference TRBV7-2 and TRBJ2-3): GAGVSQSPSNKVTEKGKDVELRCDPISGHTALYWYRQSLGQGLEFLIYFQGNSAPDKSGLPSDRFSAERTGGSVSTLTIQRTQQEDSAVYLCASSYLGTDTQYFGPGTRLTVL.

V usage is TRBV10-3 and J usage is TRBJ2-3, with D uncertain. V lost 3 bases and J 1 base, leaving 14 bases between the germline ends. The CDR3 runs to 16 residues. In germline, CDR1 is ENHRY, CDR2 SYGVKD. The CDR3 spells CAISDQRRSRTDTQYF. CDR3 bases: TGTGCCATCAGTGACCAGCGCCGGTCGCGCACAGATACGCAGTATTTT.

To note about this clonotype: At one end the junction does not follow the germline gene, possibly because of a read error. The chain carries TRBV25-1 and TRBJ2-7, with D unclear. The V gene's germline CDR1 is MGHDK and CDR2 SYGVNS. This CDR3 has 13 residues. The CDR3 loop is CASRPPGSYELYF. CDR3 nucleotides: TGTGCCAGCAGGCCCCCGGGTTCTTACGAGCTGTACTTT.

This clonotype was recorded only once. This chain uses TRBV12-3 or TRBV12-4 with TRBJ1-5; no reliable D call. The CDR3 sequence is 14 residues long. CDR3 DNA: TGTGCTAGTGGCCTCAGGACTAGCAATCAGCCCCAGCATTTT. Its protein product is CASGLRTSNQPQHF.

On this clonotype: A read error may produce the germline difference seen at one junction end. The chain uses TRBV5-1 and TRBJ1-4; 10 bases are a match to TRBD1. This CDR3 is 15 amino acids long. The germline gives CDR1 SGHRS, CDR2 YFSETQ. The CDR3: CASSQIGTGDEKLLF. The CDR3 nucleotides are TGCGCCAGCAGCCAAATCGGGACAGGGGATGAAAAACTGCTTTTT. Filled out from reference TRBV5-1 and TRBJ1-4, the complete variable domain reads KAGVTQTPRYLIKTRGQQVTLSCSPISGHRSVSWYQQTPGQGLQFLFEYFSETQRNKGNFPGRFSGRQFSNSRSEMNVSTLELGDSALYLCASSQIGTGDEKLLFGSGTQLSVL.

This clonotype was observed at least ten times. The chain links TRBV14 to TRBJ2-1; 11 nucleotides line up with TRBD2. J gave up 12 bases and V 4 bases, and 17 bases lay outside the gene matches. The germline V gene encodes CDR1 SGHDN and CDR2 FVKESK. The CDR3 sequence is 17 residues long. This CDR3 is CASSPYTLAGGFSGQFF. The CDR3 DNA reads as TGTGCCAGCAGCCCGTACACCTTAGCGGGAGGGTTTAGTGGGCAGTTCTTC.

The sample holds many counts of this clonotype. The rearrangement links TRBV2 to TRBJ2-7; D is undetermined. Per germline, CDR1 SNHLY and CDR2 FYNNEI. The CDR3 spans 13 residues. V lost 1 base and J lost 5, with 9 bases in between. The CDR3, as DNA: TGTGCCAGCAGTGAAGAAAGGTGGGACGAGCAGTACTTC. Translating it yields CASSEERWDEQYF.

Comment on this clonotype: The conserved phenylalanine or tryptophan is not found at the CDR3 terminus, so this likely reflects a read error. CDR3 residues: CASSDLLAGQYL. Here the CDR3 DNA reads TGTGCCAGCAGCGACCTACTAGCGGGGCAGTACCTC. This chain joins TRBV7-8 and TRBJ2-7; TRBD2 agrees at 9 bases. Germline V gives CDR1 SGHVS, CDR2 FQNEAQ. The CDR3 is 12 amino acids. Trimming cost V 5 bases and J 9 bases; bases outside gene matches: 5.

This clonotype has a count of ten or more. The J gene is TRBJ2-7, the V gene TRBV3-1, with 7 nucleotides matching TRBD2. V lost 4 bases, J lost 3 bases, and 9 bases stayed unmatched. This CDR3 has 15 amino acids. Germline V gene data show CDR1 as LGHDT and CDR2 as YNNKEL (reference sequence). Here the CDR3 reads CASSLFLAGNYEQYF. CDR3 bases: TGTGCCAGCAGCCTGTTTTTAGCGGGTAACTACGAGCAGTACTTC.

The table lists this clonotype with a few counts. The chain uses TRBV10-3 and TRBJ1-2; TRBD1 aligns across 9 bases. V was clipped by 7 bases and J by 8 bases; unmatched bases: 8. The length of the CDR3 is 13 residues. Germline CDR1 and CDR2: ENHRY and SYGVKD. CDR3 region: CAITSQGAEGYTF. CDR3 bases: TGTGCCATCACCTCACAGGGGGCTGAGGGCTACACCTTC.

The CDR3: CSAARGAGGPYEQYF. The CDR3 nucleotides are TGCAGTGCTGCCCGGGGAGCGGGGGGGCCCTACGAGCAGTACTTC. The V and J genes are TRBV29-1 and TRBJ2-7; TRBD2 matches 10 bases. Germline values: CDR1 SQVTM, CDR2 ANQGSEA. The CDR3 contains 15 residues.

This clonotype came up a few times. One junction end disagrees with the germline gene, perhaps due to a read error. This chain uses TRBV2 with TRBJ1-3, with TRBD1 matching over 10 bases. The length of the CDR3 is 15 residues. In germline, CDR1 is SNHLY, CDR2 FYNNEI. The CDR3 coding sequence is TGTGCCAGCAGGGAAGACAGGGGGCGTGGAAACACCATATATTTT. Protein product: CASREDRGRGNTIYF.

This clonotype was seen repeatedly, ten times or more. The J gene is TRBJ2-5, the V gene TRBV11-2; D is unresolved. V was pared by 1 base and J by 1 base, with 4 bases between. Germline values: CDR1 SGHAT, CDR2 FQNNGV. The CDR3 totals 13 residues. Written as DNA, the CDR3 is TGTGCCAGCAGCTTAGGGCTCCAAGAGACCCAGTACTTC. Protein sequence: CASSLGLQETQYF.

This clonotype was observed at least ten times. The rearrangement joins TRBV12-3 or TRBV12-4 to TRBJ1-5; tentatively, D is TRBD1 (5 bases). CDR3 length: 16 residues. V dropped 5 bases and J dropped 1 base, with 15 bases sitting between them. CDR3 loop: CASSLGVGTSNQPQHF. DNA of the CDR3: TGTGCCAGCAGTCTGGGGGTTGGAACGAGCAATCAGCCCCAGCATTTT.

This clonotype was counted between two and nine times. V usage is TRBV2 and J usage is TRBJ2-7; TRBD1 is a possible D gene (6 bases). V was shortened by 8 bases and J by 9 bases, with 17 bases between the two germline ends. The CDR3 spans 12 residues. Germline V gives CDR1 SNHLY, CDR2 FYNNEI. The CDR3 DNA reads TGTGCCAGCGACGAAGGGGTGACAGGGCAGTACTTC. It translates to CASDEGVTGQYF.

This chain joins TRBV20-1 and TRBJ1-5, with 12 bases matching TRBD1. Germline CDR1 is DFQATT and CDR2 is SNEGSKA (reference sequence). The CDR3 consists of 18 residues. Trimming cost V 0 bases and J 3 bases; bases outside gene matches: 9. As DNA, the CDR3 is TGCAGTGCTAGAGAGGGACAGGGGGCGCAGGGATACAATCAGCCCCAGCATTTT. Amino acid sequence: CSAREGQGAQGYNQPQHF.

The chain uses TRBV5-1 and TRBJ2-5; 7 nucleotides agree with TRBD2. There are 13 residues in the CDR3. J was trimmed by 4 bases and V by 7 bases; bases with no gene match: 7. CDR1 is SGHRS, CDR2 YFSETQ, per germline. In DNA, the CDR3 is TGCGCCAGCCAGCGGGGCGCGTCAGAGACCCAGTACTTC. Translation: CASQRGASETQYF.

This clonotype was seen a handful of times. V is TRBV7-8 and J is TRBJ2-5, with D perhaps matching TRBD1 (6 bases). CDR1 is SGHVS and CDR2 is FQNEAQ in the germline V gene. Trimming stripped 2 bases from V and 7 bases from J, with 14 bases between. This CDR3 contains 14 residues. CDR3 loop: CASSLRDTFGTQYF. For the CDR3, the DNA is TGTGCCAGCAGCTTACGGGACACTTTCGGGACCCAGTACTTC.

The CDR3 nucleotides read TGTGCCAGCAGCCCCCAAGGGTTTCGCTATGGCTACACCTTC. Residues: CASSPQGFRYGYTF. V gene TRBV5-6 combines with J gene TRBJ1-2; no firm D call. There are 14 residues in the CDR3. CDR1 is SGHDT, CDR2 YYEEEE, per germline. V lost 4 bases and J lost 4, with 14 bases in between.

This chain connects TRBV12-3 or TRBV12-4 to TRBJ2-6, with D perhaps TRBD2 (6 bases). The CDR3 consists of 15 residues. The V end lost 5 bases, the J end lost 2 bases, and 10 bases lay between the germline ends. The DNA of the CDR3 is TGTGCCAGCAGTATGAGGAGGGCTGGGGCCAACGTCCTGACTTTC. Amino acids: CASSMRRAGANVLTF.

The chain recombines TRBV24-1 with TRBJ2-2, with a weak D call TRBD1 (6 bases). The germline V gene encodes CDR1 KGHDR and CDR2 SFDVKD. CDR3 length: 17 residues. Trimming stripped 0 bases from V and 1 base from J, with 11 bases between. CDR3 in amino acids: CATSDLQGRGNTGELFF. CDR3 coding DNA: TGTGCCACCAGTGATTTGCAGGGGCGCGGGAACACCGGGGAGCTGTTTTTT.